This T cell receptor (beta chain) was recorded in a study of radiotherapy plus CTLA-4 blockade in lung cancer. For this clone: The DNA is omitted, as the CDR3 cannot be located on it reliably, and the CDR3 follows TCRdb's listing.

The CDR3 spans 14 residues, counting both ends. Libraries were prepared by immunoSEQ multiplex PCR; TCRdb keeps only in-frame clonotypes and omits some of them. The sample consists of some 70,000 clones, approximately 82% of them appearing once. The specimen was peripheral blood, collected from a patient treated with radiotherapy plus ipilimumab. The V gene is TRBV12-1, the J gene TRBJ2-1; the DNA was not used to check the table's D call, TRBD1. TRBV12-1 is listed as a pseudogene. The clonotype originates from a human donor with non-small cell lung cancer who had a partial response to radiotherapy plus ipilimumab. The CDR3 reads CASSFGTGINEQFF.